A selection of T cell receptor beta chains follows, all from one sample in a study of blood T cell repertoires in COVID-19. TCRdb's table, derived via immunoSEQ multiplex PCR, lists solely in-frame clones and lacks some. The sample records 150,000 to 250,000 clones, about four fifths being singletons. The sample taken for sequencing was PBMCs or T cells enriched from blood (not recorded which). The receptors were gathered from a middle-aged man who had recovered from COVID-19. Each CDR3 is given with its conserved first and last residue. Each record gives: clone size, J gene, V gene, D gene, CDR3 DNA, CDR3 protein. The D gene is left open where the match is weak. Clone size, where shown, is once, few, many, or a class for clones that have expanded.

clone_size: -
j_call: TRBJ1-1
v_call: TRBV19
d_call: TRBD1
cdr3_nt: TGTGCCAGCCGACAGGGGCTAGAAGCTTTCTTT
cdr3_aa: CASRQGLEAFF

clone_size: -
j_call: TRBJ1-5
v_call: TRBV20-1
d_call: -
cdr3_nt: TGCAGTGCTAGTGCTTCGGAGAATCAGCCCCAGCATTTT
cdr3_aa: CSASASENQPQHF

clone_size: -
j_call: TRBJ1-1
v_call: TRBV5-1
d_call: TRBD1
cdr3_nt: TGCGCCAGCAGGCCTGGACAGGGGGCGAACTCTGAAGCTTTCTTT
cdr3_aa: CASRPGQGANSEAFF

clone_size: once
j_call: TRBJ1-3
v_call: TRBV9
d_call: -
cdr3_nt: TGTGCCAGCAGCGTACGGGACACTGGAAACACCATATATTTT
cdr3_aa: CASSVRDTGNTIYF

clone_size: -
j_call: TRBJ2-7
v_call: TRBV4-1
d_call: TRBD2
cdr3_nt: TGCGCCAGCAGCCCGAGTGAAAGCGGGGGATTTTACGAGCAGTACTTC
cdr3_aa: CASSPSESGGFYEQYF

clone_size: -
j_call: TRBJ1-5
v_call: TRBV9
d_call: -
cdr3_nt: TGTGCCAGCAGCCCCTCGGGGGGTAGGAGCCAGCCCCAGCATTTT
cdr3_aa: CASSPSGGRSQPQHF

clone_size: -
j_call: TRBJ2-7
v_call: TRBV4-1
d_call: TRBD1
cdr3_nt: TGCGCCAGCAGCCAAGATCCGGGGGGACAGGGGTACGACGAGCAGTACTTC
cdr3_aa: CASSQDPGGQGYDEQYF

clone_size: few
j_call: TRBJ2-1
v_call: TRBV4-3
d_call: -
cdr3_nt: TGCGCCAGCAGCCGCCAACAGAGTAGCTCCTACAATGAGCAGTTCTTC
cdr3_aa: CASSRQQSSSYNEQFF

clone_size: -
j_call: TRBJ2-2
v_call: TRBV5-1
d_call: -
cdr3_nt: TGCGCCAGCAGGTTATCAGAAGTGGCCGGGGAGCTGTTTTTT
cdr3_aa: CASRLSEVAGELFF

clone_size: -
j_call: TRBJ1-1
v_call: TRBV5-1
d_call: -
cdr3_nt: TGCGCCAGCAGCGTCTCTAGGGGTGGCACTGAAGCTTTCTTT
cdr3_aa: CASSVSRGGTEAFF

clone_size: -
j_call: TRBJ2-4
v_call: TRBV4-3
d_call: TRBD1
cdr3_nt: TGCGCCAGCAGCCGTTACAAGGACAGGTCGACCAAAAACATTCAGTACTTC
cdr3_aa: CASSRYKDRSTKNIQYF

clone_size: -
j_call: TRBJ2-2
v_call: TRBV15
d_call: TRBD2
cdr3_nt: TGTGCCACCAGCCCCGAGCGGGGTGGGACCGGGGAGCTGTTTTTT
cdr3_aa: CATSPERGGTGELFF

clone_size: -
j_call: TRBJ1-4
v_call: TRBV10-3
d_call: TRBD1
cdr3_nt: TGTGCCACCGGGACCCCAGGGACAGGGGGTGAAAAACTGTTTTTT
cdr3_aa: CATGTPGTGGEKLFF

clone_size: -
j_call: TRBJ2-2
v_call: TRBV5-4
d_call: TRBD2
cdr3_nt: TGTGCCAGCAGCTTCAGTCTCGCGGGGGGGCGGGACACCGGGGAGCTGTTTTTT
cdr3_aa: CASSFSLAGGRDTGELFF

clone_size: -
j_call: TRBJ2-5
v_call: TRBV10-3
d_call: -
cdr3_nt: TGTGCCATCAGTGCTTCAGGCCGGGAGACCCAGTACTTC
cdr3_aa: CAISASGRETQYF

clone_size: -
j_call: TRBJ1-1
v_call: TRBV3-1/TRBV3-2
d_call: -
cdr3_nt: TGTGCCAGCAGCCCCCACATCAACAGGGCCGGCACTGAAGCTTTCTTT
cdr3_aa: CASSPHINRAGTEAFF

clone_size: -
j_call: TRBJ2-2
v_call: TRBV27
d_call: -
cdr3_nt: TGTGCCAGTACGAATCTGCCCTCACTAGCATTCGGGACCGGGGAGCTGTTTTTT
cdr3_aa: CASTNLPSLAFGTGELFF

clone_size: few
j_call: TRBJ2-2
v_call: TRBV6-2/TRBV6-3
d_call: TRBD1
cdr3_nt: TGTGCCAGCAGTCGACGACAGGGAATCGGCACCGGGGAGCTGTTTTTT
cdr3_aa: CASSRRQGIGTGELFF

clone_size: -
j_call: TRBJ1-2
v_call: TRBV27
d_call: -
cdr3_nt: TGTGCCAGCAGTTTATCAGCCAGGGTCTATGGCTACACCTTC
cdr3_aa: CASSLSARVYGYTF

clone_size: many
j_call: TRBJ2-1
v_call: TRBV19
d_call: TRBD2
cdr3_nt: TGTGCCAGTAGTATTTCCGCGGGGGGATCCTACAATGAGCAGTTCTTC
cdr3_aa: CASSISAGGSYNEQFF

clone_size: -
j_call: TRBJ2-1
v_call: TRBV4-1
d_call: -
cdr3_nt: TGCGCCAGCAGCCAAGAAAGGGGGATTGAGCAGTTCTTC
cdr3_aa: CASSQERGIEQFF

clone_size: medium-sized
j_call: TRBJ1-1
v_call: TRBV7-9
d_call: TRBD1
cdr3_nt: TGTGCCAGCAGCCCGCCCGGGACAGGGGGCACTGAAGCTTTCTTT
cdr3_aa: CASSPPGTGGTEAFF

clone_size: -
j_call: TRBJ2-1
v_call: TRBV29-1
d_call: TRBD2
cdr3_nt: TGCAGCGTTGGACTAGCCCCCGATGAGCAGTTCTTC
cdr3_aa: CSVGLAPDEQFF

clone_size: -
j_call: TRBJ1-1
v_call: TRBV28
d_call: TRBD1
cdr3_nt: TGTGCCAGCAGACTGAGGGGGCAGGCCTTGAACACTGAAGCTTTCTTT
cdr3_aa: CASRLRGQALNTEAFF

clone_size: -
j_call: TRBJ1-4
v_call: TRBV9
d_call: -
cdr3_nt: TGTGCCAGCAGCGTAGCTGGCAGGGGTGGCAATGAAAAACTGTTTTTT
cdr3_aa: CASSVAGRGGNEKLFF

clone_size: -
j_call: TRBJ1-1
v_call: TRBV18
d_call: -
cdr3_nt: TGTGCCAGCTCACCAGCGGCGAGAGCAGTGGGCACTGAAGCTTTCTTT
cdr3_aa: CASSPAARAVGTEAFF

clone_size: -
j_call: TRBJ1-5
v_call: TRBV30
d_call: -
cdr3_nt: TGTGCCTGGTTTTTAGGAGGCAATCAGCCCCAGCATTTT
cdr3_aa: CAWFLGGNQPQHF

clone_size: few
j_call: TRBJ1-4
v_call: TRBV28
d_call: -
cdr3_nt: TGTGCCAGCAGTTTTGGGCCAGCAGAAAAACTGTTTTTT
cdr3_aa: CASSFGPAEKLFF

clone_size: -
j_call: TRBJ1-1
v_call: TRBV6-5
d_call: TRBD1
cdr3_nt: TGTGCCAGCAGCCGAAACAGGGGGCCGGGGACTGAAGCTTTCTTT
cdr3_aa: CASSRNRGPGTEAFF

clone_size: -
j_call: TRBJ2-7
v_call: TRBV19
d_call: TRBD1
cdr3_nt: TGTGCCACATCTGACGGGACAGGATCGTACGAGCAGTACTTC
cdr3_aa: CATSDGTGSYEQYF

clone_size: few
j_call: TRBJ2-1
v_call: TRBV7-9
d_call: -
cdr3_nt: TGTGCCAGCAGCTCCCGATCTACAGGGCAGAATGAGCAGTTCTTC
cdr3_aa: CASSSRSTGQNEQFF

clone_size: -
j_call: TRBJ1-2
v_call: TRBV19
d_call: -
cdr3_nt: TGTGCCAGTAGTATATTGGGGGCGCCCTATGGCTACACCTTC
cdr3_aa: CASSILGAPYGYTF